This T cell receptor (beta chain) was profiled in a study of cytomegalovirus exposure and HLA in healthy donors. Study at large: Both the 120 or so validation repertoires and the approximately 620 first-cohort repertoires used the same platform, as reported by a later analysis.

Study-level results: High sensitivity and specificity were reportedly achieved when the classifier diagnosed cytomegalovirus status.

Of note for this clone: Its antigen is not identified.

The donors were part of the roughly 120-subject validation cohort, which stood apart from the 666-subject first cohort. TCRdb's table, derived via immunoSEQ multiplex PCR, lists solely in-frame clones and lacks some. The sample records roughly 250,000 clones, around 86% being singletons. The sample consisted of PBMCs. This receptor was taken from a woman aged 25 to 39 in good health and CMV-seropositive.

In nucleotides, the CDR3 is TGTGCCAGCAGTCCGACTAGCGGGACGACAGATACGCAGTATTTT. It yields the protein CASSPTSGTTDTQYF. The chain carries TRBV2 and TRBJ2-3, with 11 bases matching TRBD2. The germline CDR1 and CDR2 sequences are SNHLY and FYNNEI. The length of the CDR3 is 15 residues. The ends lost 5 bases at V and 3 bases at J; junction bases unmatched: 4.